These T cell receptor beta chains were read from a single sample in a study of blood T cell repertoires in COVID-19. The assay was immunoSEQ multiplex PCR, and TCRdb's table has in-frame clones only and misses some. The top ten hold roughly 4.3% of the sample, which has about 130,000 clones, more than 85% seen once. Material for sequencing was peripheral blood. Receptors originate from a man between 60 and 75 years old with COVID-19, enrolled during active disease. CDR3s include the opening cysteine and the closing phenylalanine or tryptophan. The D gene is left open where the match is weak. Not every row has a clone size; where given, it reads once, few, many or a size class.

d_call	clone_size	v_call	j_call	cdr3_nt	cdr3_aa
.	.	TRBV4-2	TRBJ1-1	TGTGCCAGCAGCCAAGTGAGAGATACCACTGAAGCTTTCTTT	CASSQVRDTTEAFF
.	.	TRBV12-3/TRBV12-4	TRBJ1-5	TGTGCCAGCAGCACGCGGGGTCAGCCCCAGCATTTT	CASSTRGQPQHF
.	.	TRBV6-6	TRBJ1-1	TGTGCCAGCAGTTCCCCCCTACAGGAGCACACTGAAGCTTTCTTT	CASSSPLQEHTEAFF
TRBD1	.	TRBV20-1	TRBJ2-2	TGCAGTGCTAGTGGTGGGACAGGGATTCCCGGGGAGCTGTTTTTT	CSASGGTGIPGELFF
TRBD1	.	TRBV4-1	TRBJ1-4	TGCGCCAGCAGCCGAGGACAGGGGGATCTATCAGGAGAAAAACTGTTTTTT	CASSRGQGDLSGEKLFF
.	.	TRBV12-5	TRBJ2-7	TGTGCTAGTGGTTTTACTGAGGAGCAGTACTTC	CASGFTEEQYF
.	.	TRBV5-6	TRBJ1-4	TGTGCCAGCAGCTTGTGGTTTATGGGGCTCCCAGGGGAAAAACTGTTTTTT	CASSLWFMGLPGEKLFF
.	.	TRBV30	TRBJ2-3	TGTGCCTGGACTAGGGGCAGCACAGATACGCAGTATTTT	CAWTRGSTDTQYF
.	few	TRBV14	TRBJ1-1	TGTGCCAGCAGCCTTCGTGGGAGCGTGAACACTGAAGCTTTCTTT	CASSLRGSVNTEAFF
.	.	TRBV7-3	TRBJ1-3	TGTGCCAGCAGCCTGACAGGCCTCTCTGGAAACACCATATATTTT	CASSLTGLSGNTIYF
TRBD2	.	TRBV27	TRBJ2-2	TGTGCCAGCACCGGACTAGCGGGGGGGCCGGGCACCGGGGAGCTGTTTTTT	CASTGLAGGPGTGELFF
TRBD1	.	TRBV7-2	TRBJ1-6	TGTGCCAGCAGCTTGTGGACAGGGATTAATTCACCCCTCCACTTT	CASSLWTGINSPLHF
TRBD1	.	TRBV19	TRBJ2-6	TGTGCCAGTAGTATATACGGACAGGCTGCTGGGGCCAACGTCCTGACTTTC	CASSIYGQAAGANVLTF
.	.	TRBV28	TRBJ1-2	TGTGCCAGCAGTTCACCAGGGAAGGGTTACTATGGCTACACCTTC	CASSSPGKGYYGYTF
TRBD1	few	TRBV4-3	TRBJ2-3	TGCGCCAGCAGCCAAAGCCCTCAGACAGGGGCAGATACGCAGTATTTT	CASSQSPQTGADTQYF
TRBD1	few	TRBV7-9	TRBJ1-2	TGTGCAAGCAAGTCTGTGCTCCCGGGACAGCTTTCTAACTATGGCTACACCTTC	CASKSVLPGQLSNYGYTF
TRBD2	.	TRBV9	TRBJ2-3	TGTGCCAGCAGCGTAGTGCGGGGGGGCGGTACGCAGTATTTT	CASSVVRGGGTQYF
TRBD2	.	TRBV5-1	TRBJ2-3	TGCGCCAGCAGCTCGGGACTAGCGGGGGGGCCATTGACAGATACGCAGTATTTT	CASSSGLAGGPLTDTQYF
.	.	TRBV12-3/TRBV12-4	TRBJ2-7	TGTGCCAGCAGTTTATCAAGCATCGGCGAGCAGTACTTC	CASSLSSIGEQYF
TRBD1	.	TRBV20-1	TRBJ1-2	TGCAGTGCTAGTTCAAACAGGGGAGATGGCTACACCTTC	CSASSNRGDGYTF
.	.	TRBV9	TRBJ1-5	TGTGCCAGCAGCGTAGGTTCAGATAGCAATCAGCCCCAGCATTTT	CASSVGSDSNQPQHF
.	.	TRBV18	TRBJ1-3	TGTGCCAGCTCACCATCCGCCAGTTTCTCTGGAAACACCATATATTTT	CASSPSASFSGNTIYF
TRBD1	once	TRBV16	TRBJ2-4	TGTGCCAGCAGCCAATTCCGGGGGGGACAGGGGACGGCCAAAAACATTCAGTACTTC	CASSQFRGGQGTAKNIQYF
.	few	TRBV2	TRBJ2-7	TGTGCCAGCAGTGACGCGGGGTTTCCTTACGAGCAGTACTTC	CASSDAGFPYEQYF
TRBD1	.	TRBV5-6	TRBJ2-1	TGTGCCAGCAGCCTCCGCCCGGGGACAGGTTCCTCCAATGAGCAGTTCTTC	CASSLRPGTGSSNEQFF
TRBD1	.	TRBV7-9	TRBJ1-2	TGTGCCAGCAGCCTCGGACAGGGGCCCTATGGCTACACCTTC	CASSLGQGPYGYTF
.	.	TRBV28	TRBJ1-5	TGTGCCAGCAGTTCTCCTCGCGGAGGCTCCAATCAGCCCCAGCATTTT	CASSSPRGGSNQPQHF
.	.	TRBV2	TRBJ2-5	TGTGCCATTCAGGGCGGCGAGACCCAGTACTTC	CAIQGGETQYF
TRBD2	.	TRBV28	TRBJ2-1	TGTGCCAGCAGTCCGTCGGGAGGGGGGCCCGGTGAGCAGTTCTTC	CASSPSGGGPGEQFF
TRBD1	.	TRBV6-6	TRBJ1-2	TGTGCCAGCAGTTCCGGACAGGGACATCCCTATGGCTACACCTTC	CASSSGQGHPYGYTF
TRBD1	.	TRBV6-2/TRBV6-3	TRBJ1-4	TGTGCCAGCAGTTACAACAGGGGGACTTTGGCTAATGAAAAACTGTTTTTT	CASSYNRGTLANEKLFF
TRBD1	.	TRBV14	TRBJ2-1	TGTGCCAGCAGCCTTGGGGGGACAGGGGGGTTTCATGAGCAGTTCTTC	CASSLGGTGGFHEQFF
.	.	TRBV4-2	TRBJ1-4	TGTGCCAGCAGCCACGGGGCAACTAATGAAAAACTGTTTTTT	CASSHGATNEKLFF
TRBD2	.	TRBV10-3	TRBJ2-5	TGTGCCATCAGTGAGTCGGCTAGCGGGGGTCGGGAGACCCAGTACTTC	CAISESASGGRETQYF
.	.	TRBV3-1/TRBV3-2	TRBJ2-5	TGTGCCAGCAGCCTCCGAAGGGGGAGAATAGAGACCCAGTACTTC	CASSLRRGRIETQYF
TRBD1	.	TRBV7-9	TRBJ1-2	TGTGCCAGCAACCCCGACAGGGGGATCCCCCTTTTCGGGTATGGCTACACCTTC	CASNPDRGIPLFGYGYTF
.	.	TRBV7-2	TRBJ1-1	TGTGCCAGCAGCTTAAGCAGGGGAGTGGCTGAAGCTTTCTTT	CASSLSRGVAEAFF
.	.	TRBV30	TRBJ2-7	TGTGCCTGGAAACAGGGAACCTACGAGCAGTACTTC	CAWKQGTYEQYF
.	.	TRBV12-3/TRBV12-4	TRBJ1-1	TGTGCCAGCAGTTTAGGACAGATTGAAGCTTTCTTT	CASSLGQIEAFF
.	.	TRBV9	TRBJ1-1	TGTGCCAGCAGCGTAGCCCCACAGACGAACACTGAAGCTTTCTTT	CASSVAPQTNTEAFF
.	.	TRBV27	TRBJ2-3	TGTGCCAGCAGTTTAAGCAGGGTGGGAGATACGCAGTATTTT	CASSLSRVGDTQYF
.	.	TRBV5-1	TRBJ1-4	TGCGCCAGCAGGTCCCGGGAAATCCCTAATGAAAAACTGTTTTTT	CASRSREIPNEKLFF
.	.	TRBV7-3	TRBJ1-1	TGTGCCAGCAGCCGCCTAAAGAACACTGAAGCTTTCTTT	CASSRLKNTEAFF
.	.	TRBV3-1/TRBV3-2	TRBJ1-1	TGTGCCAGCAGCCATCGGGGTGAAGCTTTCTTT	CASSHRGEAFF
.	.	TRBV18	TRBJ1-3	TGTGCCAGCTCACCGGGGCGCAAGAACTCTGGAAACACCATATATTTT	CASSPGRKNSGNTIYF
.	.	TRBV20-1	TRBJ1-3	TGCAGTGCTAGTTATAGCTCTGGAAACACCATATATTTT	CSASYSSGNTIYF
.	.	TRBV6-4	TRBJ2-3	TGTGCCAGCAGTGACTCCTATACGAGCACAGATACGCAGTATTTT	CASSDSYTSTDTQYF
.	.	TRBV5-6	TRBJ1-5	TGTGCCAGCAGCTTAGGACTTAGCAATCAGCCCCAGCATTTT	CASSLGLSNQPQHF
.	.	TRBV29-1	TRBJ1-2	TGCAGCGTTTTCTTGGCTCCAGGCGCAAAGCCCCCCCATGGCTACACCTTC	CSVFLAPGAKPPHGYTF
.	once	TRBV12-5	TRBJ1-2	TGTGCTAGTGCCCCAGGGGACTATGGCTACACCTTC	CASAPGDYGYTF
.	.	TRBV18	TRBJ1-1	TGTGCCAGCTCACCTCAAGGACAGTCCTACACTGAAGCTTTCTTT	CASSPQGQSYTEAFF
.	.	TRBV3-1/TRBV3-2	TRBJ2-2	TGTGCCAGCAGCCAATCCGGGGTCACCGGGGAGCTGTTTTTT	CASSQSGVTGELFF
TRBD1	.	TRBV3-1/TRBV3-2	TRBJ1-3	TGTGCCAGCAGCCAAGAAGGGAACAGGGGGCAGGGGAGAAACACCATATATTTT	CASSQEGNRGQGRNTIYF
.	.	TRBV11-2	TRBJ1-3	TGTGCCAGCAGCTTAGTCCACTCTGGAAACACCATATATTTT	CASSLVHSGNTIYF
.	.	TRBV19	TRBJ1-6	TGTGCCAGTAGTATTCAAGGTCAAACGAGAGGTTCACCCCTCCACTTT	CASSIQGQTRGSPLHF
TRBD2	.	TRBV19	TRBJ2-5	TGTGCCAGCTCTCCCGACAGGGGGACTAGCGGGCGCCAAGAGACCCAGTACTTC	CASSPDRGTSGRQETQYF
.	.	TRBV5-1	TRBJ1-1	TGCGCCAGCAGCATAGGGGAAAACACTGAAGCTTTCTTT	CASSIGENTEAFF
TRBD2	.	TRBV9	TRBJ2-2	TGTGCCAGCAGCGCCGGGACTAGCAGCACCGGGGAGCTGTTTTTT	CASSAGTSSTGELFF
TRBD1	.	TRBV30	TRBJ1-3	TGTGGGGCGACAGGGGTTGGAAACACCATATATTTT	CGATGVGNTIYF
TRBD1	.	TRBV19	TRBJ1-5	TGTGCCAGTAGTACGCACCAGGGACAGTATAGCAATCAGCCCCAGCATTTT	CASSTHQGQYSNQPQHF